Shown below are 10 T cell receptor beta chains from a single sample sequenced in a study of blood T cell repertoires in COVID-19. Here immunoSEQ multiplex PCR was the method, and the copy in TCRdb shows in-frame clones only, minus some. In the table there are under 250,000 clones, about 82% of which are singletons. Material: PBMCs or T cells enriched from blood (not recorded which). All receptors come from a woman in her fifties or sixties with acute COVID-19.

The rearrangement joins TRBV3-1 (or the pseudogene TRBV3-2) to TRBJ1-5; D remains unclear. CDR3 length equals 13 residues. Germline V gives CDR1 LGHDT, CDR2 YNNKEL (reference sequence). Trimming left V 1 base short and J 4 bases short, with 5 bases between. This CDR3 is CASSQVPNQPQHF. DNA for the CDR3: TGTGCCAGCAGCCAAGTCCCGAATCAGCCCCAGCATTTT.

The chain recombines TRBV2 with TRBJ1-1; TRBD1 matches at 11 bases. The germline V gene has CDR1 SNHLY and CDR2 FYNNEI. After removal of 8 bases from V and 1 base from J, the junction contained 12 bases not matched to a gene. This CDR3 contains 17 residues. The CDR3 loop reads CASRILGQGDQNTEAFF. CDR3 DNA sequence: TGTGCCAGCCGGATCTTGGGACAGGGGGACCAGAACACTGAAGCTTTCTTT.

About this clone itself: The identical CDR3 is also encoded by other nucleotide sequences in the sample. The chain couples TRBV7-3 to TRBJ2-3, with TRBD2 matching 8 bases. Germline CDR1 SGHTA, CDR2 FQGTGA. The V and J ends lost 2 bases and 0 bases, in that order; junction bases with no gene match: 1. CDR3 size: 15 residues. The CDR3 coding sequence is TGTGCCAGCAGCTTAGCGGGGGGAAGCACAGATACGCAGTATTTT. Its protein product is CASSLAGGSTDTQYF. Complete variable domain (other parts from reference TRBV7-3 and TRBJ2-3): GAGVSQTPSNKVTEKGKYVELRCDPISGHTALYWYRQSLGQGPEFLIYFQGTGAADDSGLPNDRFFAVRPEGSVSTLKIQRTERGDSAVYLCASSLAGGSTDTQYFGPGTRLTVL.

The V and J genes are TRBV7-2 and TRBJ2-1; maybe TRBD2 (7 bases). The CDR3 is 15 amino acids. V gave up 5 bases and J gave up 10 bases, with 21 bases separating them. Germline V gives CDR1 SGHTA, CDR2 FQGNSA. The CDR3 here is CASSPGGGGRSEQFF. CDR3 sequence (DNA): TGTGCCAGCAGCCCCGGAGGGGGGGGCCGAAGCGAGCAGTTCTTC.

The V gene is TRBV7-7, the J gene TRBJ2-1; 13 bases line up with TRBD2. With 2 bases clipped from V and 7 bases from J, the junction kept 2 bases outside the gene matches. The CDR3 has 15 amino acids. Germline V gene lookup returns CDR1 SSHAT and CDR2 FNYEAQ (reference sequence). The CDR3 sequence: CASSLTSGGVNEQFF. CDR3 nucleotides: TGTGCCAGCAGCTTAACTAGCGGGGGGGTGAATGAGCAGTTCTTC. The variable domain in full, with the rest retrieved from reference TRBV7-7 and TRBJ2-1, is GAGVSQSPRYKVTKRGQDVTLRCDPISSHATLYWYQQALGQGPEFLTYFNYEAQPDKSGLPSDRFSAERPEGSISTLTIQRTEQRDSAMYRCASSLTSGGVNEQFFGPGTRLTVL.

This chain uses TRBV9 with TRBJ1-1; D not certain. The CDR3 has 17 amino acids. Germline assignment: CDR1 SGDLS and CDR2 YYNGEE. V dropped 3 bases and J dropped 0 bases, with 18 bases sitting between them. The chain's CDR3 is CASSAVGLEGVNTEAFF. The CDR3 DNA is TGTGCCAGCAGCGCCGTGGGATTGGAGGGAGTGAACACTGAAGCTTTCTTT. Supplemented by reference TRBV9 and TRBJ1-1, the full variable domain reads DSGVTQTPKHLITATGQRVTLRCSPRSGDLSVYWYQQSLDQGLQFLIQYYNGEERAKGNILERFSAQQFPDLHSELNLSSLELGDSALYFCASSAVGLEGVNTEAFFGQGTRLTVV.

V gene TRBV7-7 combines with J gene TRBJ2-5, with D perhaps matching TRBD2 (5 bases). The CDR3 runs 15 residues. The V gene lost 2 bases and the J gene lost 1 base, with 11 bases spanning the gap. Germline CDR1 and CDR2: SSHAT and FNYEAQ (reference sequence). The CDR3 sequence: CASSLLGGTQETQYF. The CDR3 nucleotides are TGTGCCAGCAGCTTATTAGGAGGAACCCAAGAGACCCAGTACTTC.

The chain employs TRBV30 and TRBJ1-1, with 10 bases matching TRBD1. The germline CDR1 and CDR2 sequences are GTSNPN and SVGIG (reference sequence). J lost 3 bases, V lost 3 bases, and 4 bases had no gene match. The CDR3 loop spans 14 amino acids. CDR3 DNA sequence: TGTGCCTGGAGGGGACAGGGGAGGGACACTGAAGCTTTCTTT. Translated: CAWRGQGRDTEAFF.

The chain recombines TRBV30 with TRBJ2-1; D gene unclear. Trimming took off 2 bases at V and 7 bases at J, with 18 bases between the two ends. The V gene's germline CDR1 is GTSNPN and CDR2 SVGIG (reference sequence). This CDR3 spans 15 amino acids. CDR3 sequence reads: CAWSFSANRANEQFF. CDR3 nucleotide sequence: TGTGCCTGGAGTTTTTCGGCTAACCGAGCGAATGAGCAGTTCTTC.

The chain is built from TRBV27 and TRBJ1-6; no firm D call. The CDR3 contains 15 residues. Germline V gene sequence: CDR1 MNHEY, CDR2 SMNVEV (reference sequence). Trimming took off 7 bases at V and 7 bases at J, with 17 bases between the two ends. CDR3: CASTLNPGGNSPLHF. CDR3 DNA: TGTGCCAGCACACTCAACCCAGGAGGCAATTCACCCCTCCACTTT.